This T cell receptor beta chain was identified during a study of breast tumors, draining lymph nodes, adjacent tissues. Samples came from axillary lymph nodes draining the breast cancer. The CDR3 loop spans 16 amino acids. CDR1 and CDR2 from the germline V gene are GTSNPN and SVGIG (reference sequence). V shed 2 bases and J 3 bases; nucleotides not matched to a gene: 11. Study observations and caveats: Most tumor T cells seemingly derive from lymph node, then expand in tumor. Luminal-like breast cancer showed significantly higher tumor–nontumor repertoire similarity than basal-like. The lymph node origin of tumor T cells was framed as consistent with a hypothesis, not demonstrated.

TCRdb re-analysed the multiplex PCR reads in MiXCR, keeping a single row per CDR3 protein. The repertoire includes about 140,000 distinct CDR3 sequences, around a third of them detected once, and about 2.5% sits in the top ten. On this clonotype: What it recognizes is unknown.

Sequencing used axillary lymph node tissue. The receptor was derived from a female donor with breast cancer. Some clones in this sample may be carry-over from other donors' samples. This chain connects TRBV30 to TRBJ1-1; TRBD1 aligns across 8 bases. The CDR3 DNA reads TGTGCCTGGAGTCCTAGGACAGGGTTTTCGCACACTGAAGCTTTCTTT. Protein product: CAWSPRTGFSHTEAFF.